This entry lists 11 T cell receptor beta chains sequenced from one sample in a study of blood T cells in healthy people across ages. Next came a second PCR, run for about 7 to 12 cycles, which used a sample-barcoded 5' primer along with a J-beta primer mix. Each CDR3 protein gets one entry after TCRdb re-called the 5' RACE reads with MiXCR. The table includes 1.5 million or so distinct CDR3 sequences, 42% detected once. Sequenced material: blood. The receptors were gathered from a young woman in good health.

The chain carries TRBV4-1 and TRBJ2-1; unclear D gene. This CDR3 region has 14 residues. Trimming took 0 bases from V and 7 from J, leaving 10 bases between them. CDR1 is MGHRA and CDR2 is YSYEKL in the germline V gene. CDR3 sequence reads: CASSQDQARNEQFF. CDR3 DNA sequence: TGCGCCAGCAGCCAAGATCAGGCTAGGAATGAGCAGTTCTTC.

The sample holds many counts of this clonotype. The chain combines TRBV29-1 with TRBJ2-7; 8 positions agree with TRBD2. There are 13 residues in the CDR3. Germline V gives CDR1 SQVTM, CDR2 ANQGSEA. V was pared by 4 bases and J by 3 bases, with 5 bases of the junction left unmatched. In DNA, the CDR3 is TGCAGCGTTGCAGCGGGAGCCGTCTACGAGCAGTACTTC. Residues: CSVAAGAVYEQYF.

This clonotype has just one count. The rearrangement uses TRBV10-1 and TRBJ2-1; D gene unclear. The CDR3 extends over 14 amino acids. The germline V gene has CDR1 WNHNN and CDR2 SYGVQD (reference sequence). V was pared by 2 bases and J by 8 bases, with 13 bases between. CDR3 DNA: TGCGCCAGCAGTGAGAATCTGGGGATCGATGAGCAGTTCTTC. Its translation: CASSENLGIDEQFF.

About this clonotype: The germline gene is not matched at one end of the junction; a read error may be the cause. V gene TRBV12-3 or TRBV12-4 combines with J gene TRBJ2-3; D perhaps matches TRBD2 (5 bases). The CDR3 totals 16 residues. The CDR3 DNA is TGTGCCAGTACCGGGAATAGTGACGGAGCTACAGATACGCAGTATTTC. This codes for CASTGNSDGATDTQYF.

The genes are TRBV11-2 and TRBJ2-1; D is perhaps TRBD2 (5 bases). The CDR3 runs 16 residues. Germline loops: CDR1 SGHAT, CDR2 FQNNGV. The V end lost 5 bases, the J end lost 4 bases, and 18 bases lay between the germline ends. The CDR3 nucleotides read TGTGCCAGCAGCCCCCAAGAGGGAGAGTGGTACAATGAGCAGTTCTTC. Its protein is CASSPQEGEWYNEQFF.

This clonotype has a handful of counts. The chain uses TRBV3-1 and TRBJ1-2; 8 nucleotides align to TRBD1. Trimming took 8 bases from V and 4 from J; bases not matched to a gene: 9. Germline values: CDR1 LGHDT, CDR2 YNNKEL (reference sequence). CDR3 length equals 14 residues. CDR3 DNA: TGTGCCAGCCGCGACAGGGGATCAGTCTATGGCTACACCTTC. Its translation is CASRDRGSVYGYTF.

This chain uses TRBV15 with TRBJ1-4, with 8 bases that match TRBD1. The CDR3 is 17 amino acids. Germline V gives CDR1 LNHNV, CDR2 YYDKDF (reference sequence). Trimming cost V 3 bases and J 0 bases; bases outside gene matches: 6. The CDR3 sequence is CATSRRTGRATNEKLFF. In nucleotides, the CDR3 is TGTGCCACCAGCAGGAGGACAGGGAGAGCAACTAATGAAAAACTGTTTTTT. The variable domain in full, completed from reference TRBV15 and TRBJ1-4, reads DAMVIQNPRYQVTQFGKPVTLSCSQTLNHNVMYWYQQKSSQAPKLLFHYYDKDFNNEADTPDNFQSRRPNTSFCFLDIRSPGLGDTAMYLCATSRRTGRATNEKLFFGSGTQLSVL.

The chain recombines TRBV29-1 with TRBJ1-4; 9 bases align to TRBD1. The CDR3 covers 13 residues. CDR1 and CDR2 from the germline V gene are SQVTM and ANQGSEA. The ends lost 7 bases at V and 7 bases at J; junction bases unmatched: 7. The chain's CDR3 is CSATDRGSEKLFF. CDR3 DNA sequence: TGCAGCGCCACGGACAGGGGTAGTGAAAAACTGTTTTTT.

This clonotype was seen only a few times. The chain is built from TRBV6-5 and TRBJ2-5, with 10 bases identical to TRBD2. V trimming: 6 bases; J trimming: 1 base; junction bases outside the gene matches: 8. Germline CDR1 reads MNHEY; CDR2 reads SVGAGI. The CDR3 is 16 amino acids. In DNA, the CDR3 is TGTGCCAGCAGGATCACTAGCGGGGCTAGCCAAGAGACCCAGTACTTC. It encodes CASRITSGASQETQYF.

This clonotype was detected only a few times. J is TRBJ2-7 and V is TRBV2, with 11 bases aligning to TRBD2. Looked up from germline, CDR1 is SNHLY and CDR2 is FYNNEI. The V gene end was trimmed by 4 bases and the J gene end by 7 bases; junction bases not matched to a gene: 9. This CDR3 is 15 amino acids long. The CDR3 region is CASSAQTSGTREQYF. The CDR3 DNA follows: TGTGCCAGCAGTGCCCAGACTAGCGGGACGAGGGAGCAGTACTTC.

The chain combines TRBV20-1 with TRBJ2-5; D possibly corresponds to TRBD2 (5 bases). This CDR3 region has 15 residues. The germline CDR1 and CDR2 sequences are DFQATT and SNEGSKA (reference sequence). The germline V and J ends were trimmed by 5 bases and 11 bases, with 27 bases remaining between them. The CDR3 DNA follows: TGCAGTGCTCGGCGGCTGTGGGTGGGAGACTATGAGCAGTACTTC. Translated: CSARRLWVGDYEQYF.